This T cell receptor (beta chain) is drawn from a study of T cells in Graves' hyperthyroidism and ophthalmopathy. General study findings and limits: With a median lead of approximately 6.4 months before onset, the model predicted ophthalmopathy.

This clonotype was recorded at least ten times. No antigen is known for it. Trimming left V 7 bases short and J 9 bases short, with 25 bases between. Germline CDR1 reads SNHLY; CDR2 reads FYNNEI. The CDR3 contains 15 residues. Exclusion of patients followed from uncontrolled infection, other autoimmune disease, pregnancy or lactation. On the basis of clinical symptoms, serum thyroxine and TRAb, thyroid ultrasound and orbital computed tomography, diagnoses were made. RNA transcripts served as the template for amplifying TCR beta CDR3 regions. During a first-round RT-PCR of the TCR CDR3, the HTBI primer set was used. TCRdb redid the calling of the multiplex PCR reads with MiXCR, one entry per CDR3 protein. The repertoire holds fewer than 850,000 distinct CDR3 sequences, approximately 15% seen once, with roughly a sixth in the top ten.

This chain connects TRBV2 to TRBJ2-7; the D gene could be TRBD1 or TRBD2 (6 bases each). The receptor comes from a man over 45 with Graves' hyperthyroidism. Material: blood. CDR3 nucleotide sequence: TGTGCCAGCAACCTGGAGGGGGATCCCTACGAGCGGCAGTACTTC. Its translation is CASNLEGDPYERQYF. Combining the CDR3 with reference TRBV2 and TRBJ2-7 gives the whole variable domain EPEVTQTPSHQVTQMGQEVILRCVPISNHLYFYWYRQILGQKVEFLVSFYNNEISEKSEIFDDQFSVERPDGSNFTLKIRSTKLEDSAMYFCASNLEGDPYERQYFGPGTRLTVT.